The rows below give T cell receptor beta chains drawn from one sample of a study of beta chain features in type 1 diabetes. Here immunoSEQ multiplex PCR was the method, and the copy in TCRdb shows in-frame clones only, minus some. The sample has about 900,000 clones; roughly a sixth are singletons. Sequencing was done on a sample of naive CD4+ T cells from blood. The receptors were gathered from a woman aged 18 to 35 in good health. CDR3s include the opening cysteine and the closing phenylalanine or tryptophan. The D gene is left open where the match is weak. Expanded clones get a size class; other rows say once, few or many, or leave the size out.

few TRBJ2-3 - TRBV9 CASSAPGATDTQYF TGTGCCAGCAGCGCCCCAGGTGCCACAGATACGCAGTATTTT
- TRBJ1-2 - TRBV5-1 CASSSTDSGYGYTF TGCGCCAGCAGCTCGACGGACAGCGGCTATGGCTACACCTTC
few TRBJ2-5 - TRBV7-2 CASSLPPVVETQYF TGTGCCAGCAGCCTACCCCCCGTGGTGGAGACCCAGTACTTC
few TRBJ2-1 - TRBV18 CASSPRGVNEQFF TGTGCCAGCTCACCACGTGGTGTGAATGAGCAGTTCTTC
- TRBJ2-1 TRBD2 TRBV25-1 CASSDLAGGRSSYNEQFF TGTGCCAGCAGTGACCTAGCGGGAGGACGAAGCTCCTACAATGAGCAGTTCTTC
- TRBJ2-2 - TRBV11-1 CASSLAGQNTGELFF TGTGCCAGCAGCTTAGCCGGACAGAACACCGGGGAGCTGTTTTTT
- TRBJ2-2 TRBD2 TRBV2 CASRELAGAPGELFF TGTGCCAGCAGGGAACTAGCGGGAGCTCCCGGGGAGCTGTTTTTT
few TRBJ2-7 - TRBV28 CASSSRVSYEQYF TGTGCCAGCAGTTCCAGGGTCTCCTACGAGCAGTACTTC
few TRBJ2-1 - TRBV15 CATSRAVLGEQFF TGTGCCACCAGCAGAGCGGTGTTGGGTGAGCAGTTCTTC
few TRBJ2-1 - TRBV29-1 CSVGVRSGTSYNEQFF TGCAGCGTTGGAGTACGGTCCGGGACCTCCTACAATGAGCAGTTCTTC
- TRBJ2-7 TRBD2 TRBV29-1 CSVVAPGLAGLSYEQYF TGCAGCGTTGTAGCTCCGGGACTAGCGGGCCTGAGCTACGAGCAGTACTTC
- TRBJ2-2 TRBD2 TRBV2 CASSVASGRFNTGELFF TGTGCCAGCAGTGTGGCTAGCGGGAGGTTCAACACCGGGGAGCTGTTTTTT
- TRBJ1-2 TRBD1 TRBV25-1 CASSEDRGRGGYTF TGTGCCAGCAGTGAGGACAGGGGGCGAGGAGGCTACACCTTC